This is a list of T cell receptor beta chains from one sample in a study of blood T cell repertoires in COVID-19. The data were produced by immunoSEQ multiplex PCR, yet TCRdb's version contains in-frame clones alone and is incomplete. The data hold 130,000 to 150,000 clones, with roughly four fifths observed a single time. Sequenced: peripheral blood. Source of these receptors: a human donor with acute or convalescent COVID-19. The donor label of this sample is uncertain. Both conserved end residues are part of each CDR3. Only part of the rows carry a size: once, few, many, or a class if the clone is expanded.

clone size	V gene	J gene	CDR3 protein
NA	TRBV7-2	TRBJ2-3	CASSLRTTSGGADTQYF
NA	TRBV4-2	TRBJ2-1	CASSQDRGASGASEQFF
NA	TRBV6-6	TRBJ1-5	CASSAPGRLSVVGNQPQHF
NA	TRBV4-1	TRBJ1-2	CASSQRREGVGRTF
NA	TRBV6-4	TRBJ1-2	CASSDSSPYGYTF
once	TRBV6-5	TRBJ2-3	CASKLAFSTDTQYF
NA	TRBV6-5	TRBJ1-2	CASSYTVIYGYTF
NA	TRBV19	TRBJ1-4	CASSREGFREKLFF
NA	TRBV5-1	TRBJ2-1	CASSPLTNNEQFF
NA	TRBV30	TRBJ2-3	CAWSVQRGASDTQYF
NA	TRBV2	TRBJ2-5	CASGTNPGTGRQETQYF
NA	TRBV10-3	TRBJ1-1	CAISGRDAGEAFF
NA	TRBV30	TRBJ2-7	CAWSASGREGEQYF
NA	TRBV29-1	TRBJ1-2	CSEGGRPNYGYTF
few	TRBV12-5	TRBJ2-5	CASGLSSGGTGRRGETQYF
NA	TRBV7-9	TRBJ1-1	CASSDKQGFGTEAFF
once	TRBV5-1	TRBJ2-3	CASSLGGLGADTQYF
NA	TRBV3-1/TRBV3-2	TRBJ1-5	CASSPGGGNQPQHF
NA	TRBV12-5	TRBJ1-3	CASGYGTGAGNTIYF
NA	TRBV6-1	TRBJ1-5	CASRGGDGRGNQPQHF
NA	TRBV6-6	TRBJ1-6	CASRRGGSSYNSPLHF
few	TRBV27	TRBJ1-2	CASRKLSQGKGYGYTF
few	TRBV6-4	TRBJ1-2	CASSDRGGYGYTF
NA	TRBV6-6	TRBJ2-7	CASSLAGDAYEQYF
NA	TRBV18	TRBJ2-2	CASSPGTSGANTGELFF
NA	TRBV6-4	TRBJ1-4	CASSDDQTGINEKLFF
NA	TRBV6-2/TRBV6-3	TRBJ1-2	CASSYSWPGARYGYTF
NA	TRBV5-5	TRBJ2-5	CASNRGGRGYQETQYF
NA	TRBV3-1/TRBV3-2	TRBJ1-4	CASSRDRGLWANEKLFF
NA	TRBV30	TRBJ1-6	CAWSPDRGGSPLHF
NA	TRBV18	TRBJ1-5	CASSPRESNNQPQHF
NA	TRBV5-6	TRBJ2-5	CASSLRAHSGETQYF
NA	TRBV29-1	TRBJ2-6	CSVESGWATGANVLTF
NA	TRBV2	TRBJ2-5	CASSAPWTGGRQETQYF
once	TRBV7-2	TRBJ2-1	CASSAGLNNEQFF
NA	TRBV7-2	TRBJ1-2	CASSLDFSGGYTF
NA	TRBV6-6	TRBJ1-4	CASSYSVAGNEKLFF
NA	TRBV27	TRBJ1-2	CASTLRGVGRYTF
NA	TRBV6-1	TRBJ2-3	CANSKGDRGVPDTQYF
NA	TRBV7-2	TRBJ2-1	CASSLDAGHYNEQFF
NA	TRBV6-5	TRBJ2-7	CASSYPATGQGREQYF
NA	TRBV6-2/TRBV6-3	TRBJ1-5	CASSSNEISNQPQHF
few	TRBV7-9	TRBJ1-4	CASSQQDRVGEKLFF
NA	TRBV19	TRBJ2-3	CASSMRRGGQPDTQYF
NA	TRBV14	TRBJ1-3	CASSQDLWLSGNTIYF
once	TRBV12-5	TRBJ2-3	CASGQHGTSTDTQYF
NA	TRBV5-6	TRBJ1-1	CAPGRGRTEAFF
once	TRBV25-1	TRBJ2-2	CASSEGGRNTGELFF
NA	TRBV19	TRBJ1-2	CASSLRGDTAYGYTF
NA	TRBV20-1	TRBJ2-7	CSASQYPGFEQYF
NA	TRBV13	TRBJ2-7	CASSFRSRDSRKLAYEQYF
NA	TRBV6-5	TRBJ1-5	CASAPGLGNQPQHF
NA	TRBV11-2	TRBJ1-6	CASSPSSYNSPLHF
NA	TRBV12-5	TRBJ1-5	CASGLETGPRPQHF
once	TRBV6-1	TRBJ1-2	CASSERGRGGYTF
NA	TRBV6-2/TRBV6-3	TRBJ2-1	CASSRTRRVEQFF
NA	TRBV6-5	TRBJ1-6	CASSPGREPNSPLHF